The entry below describes one TCR beta chain. The sample originates from a study of blood T cell repertoires in COVID-19. Using immunoSEQ multiplex PCR, the repertoire was profiled, and TCRdb retains in-frame clones only, with some absent. The sample has about 56,000 clones; roughly nine tenths are singletons. CDR1 is LGHNA, CDR2 YSLEER, per germline. The CDR3 sequence is 16 residues long. V was trimmed by 1 base and J by 0 bases, leaving 10 bases between them. Enrollment of patients from Seattle took place during active infection, with longitudinal follow-up. Specimen: peripheral blood. The sequence derives from an older woman with COVID-19, enrolled during active disease. The chain recombines TRBV4-3 with TRBJ1-3; D is ambiguous. CDR3 loop: CASSQGAGRSGNTIYF. The CDR3 DNA reads as TGCGCCAGCAGCCAAGGGGCCGGCCGCTCTGGAAACACCATATATTTT.